This entry concerns a single T cell receptor (beta chain). Its antigen is undetermined. Unmatched junction bases numbered 6, after V lost 3 bases and J lost 7 bases. This CDR3 region has 16 residues. The germline V gene has CDR1 MGHRA and CDR2 YSYEKL. The sample originates from a study of T cell responses to AZD1222 COVID-19 vaccine. Overall study results and limits: Regions 160-218 and 743-854 dominated among vaccine-associated CD4 TCRs spanning spike. Possibly, clonal diversity was underestimated; donors were largely white British and included more females. Spike-specific TCR breadth and depth were elevated following two AZD1222 doses. Nearly half of spike-specific TCRs reportedly target variant regions that are unmutated in the B.1.351 and B.1.1.7 variants.

Assay: immunoSEQ multiplex PCR; the TCRdb copy retains only in-frame clones and omits some. Here the sample spans approximately 130,000 clones, approximately 90% being singletons. This receptor was taken from an adult who received the AZD1222 COVID-19 vaccine. V is TRBV4-1 and J is TRBJ1-6; the match to TRBD1 covers 10 bases. The source was peripheral blood, collected 28 days after the second AZD1222 dose. For the CDR3, the DNA is TGCGCCAGCAGCCAGACGACAGGGGGCCTAAATTCACCCCTCCACTTT. Encoded protein: CASSQTTGGLNSPLHF.